What follows are 18 T cell receptor beta chains derived from one specimen sequenced in a study of blood T cell repertoires in COVID-19. Profiled with immunoSEQ multiplex PCR; TCRdb holds only in-frame clones, not every one. The sample has over 60,000 clones, around 82% seen once; the top ten hold about 22%. The sequenced material came from peripheral blood. The receptors come from a man older than 75 with active or convalescent COVID-19.

The CDR3 loop reads CSVERGGSTDTQYF. CDR3 coding DNA: TGCAGCGTTGAAAGAGGTGGGAGCACAGATACGCAGTATTTT. J is TRBJ2-3 and V is TRBV29-1; D uncertain. V gave up 2 bases and J gave up 0 bases, with 9 bases separating them. This CDR3 is 14 amino acids long. CDR1 SQVTM and CDR2 ANQGSEA come from the germline V gene.

There are a few counts of this clone. The V gene is TRBV3-1 (or the pseudogene TRBV3-2), the J gene TRBJ2-1; D is ambiguous. The V gene's germline CDR1 is LGHDT and CDR2 YNNKEL (reference sequence). The CDR3 is made up of 13 amino acids. Deletions cut 4 bases from V and 7 bases from J, with 11 bases between. Written as DNA, the CDR3 is TGTGCCAGCAGCCCCGAACTCCTAAATGAGCAGTTCTTC. The encoded protein is CASSPELLNEQFF.

In this sample, this clone turned up a few times. The sample holds other DNA sequences that translate to the same CDR3. The chain is built from TRBV19 and TRBJ2-7; TRBD1 matches at 10 bases. The ends lost 5 bases at V and 3 bases at J; junction bases unmatched: 7. This CDR3 region has 15 residues. Per the germline V gene, CDR1 is LNHDA and CDR2 is SQIVND (reference sequence). CDR3 region: CASSSRTGGLYEQYF. CDR3 nucleotides: TGTGCCAGTAGTTCCCGGACAGGGGGACTCTACGAGCAGTACTTC. The full variable domain, its missing parts supplied by reference TRBV19 and TRBJ2-7, is DGGITQSPKYLFRKEGQNVTLSCEQNLNHDAMYWYRQDPGQGLRLIYYSQIVNDFQKGDIAEGYSVSREKKESFPLTVTSAQKNPTAFYLCASSSRTGGLYEQYFGPGTRLTVT.

The chain recombines TRBV9 with TRBJ2-2; D may be TRBD1 (6 bases). Germline CDR1 is SGDLS and CDR2 is YYNGEE. V was cut by 4 bases and J by 0 bases, with 13 bases left in between. The CDR3 runs to 16 residues. The CDR3 reads CASSTLGTPNTGELFF. CDR3 DNA sequence: TGTGCCAGCAGCACCCTCGGGACACCGAACACCGGGGAGCTGTTTTTT.

The chain employs TRBV5-4 and TRBJ1-2, with 7 positions matching TRBD1. Per the germline V gene, CDR1 is SGHNT and CDR2 is YYREEE (reference sequence). With 4 bases clipped from V and 4 bases from J, the junction kept 13 bases outside the gene matches. The CDR3 length is 16 residues. CDR3: CASSIYNRGDSYGYTF. As DNA, the CDR3 is TGTGCCAGCAGCATATACAACAGGGGCGATAGCTATGGCTACACCTTC.

This rearrangement joins TRBV28 to TRBJ2-3; possible D gene TRBD2, 6 bases. Germline assignment: CDR1 MDHEN and CDR2 SYDVKM. This CDR3 region has 19 residues. The V gene lost 6 bases and the J gene lost 2 bases, with 27 bases spanning the gap. As DNA, the CDR3 is TGTGCCAGCAGGGGAACTGAAACCTCTAGCGTCTACTACACAGATACGCAGTATTTT. This encodes CASRGTETSSVYYTDTQYF.

The rearrangement links TRBV19 to TRBJ2-7; D might be TRBD1 (6 bases). CDR1 and CDR2 from the germline V gene are LNHDA and SQIVND (reference sequence). This CDR3 is built from 12 residues. V was clipped by 9 bases and J by 1 base, with 10 bases between them. Here the CDR3 DNA reads TGTGCCAGCTCCACAGGGTCCTACGAGCAGTACTTC. This gives the protein CASSTGSYEQYF.

The V and J genes are TRBV6-2 or TRBV6-3 and TRBJ1-3; 7 bases align to TRBD1. CDR3 length: 20 residues. Per the germline V gene, CDR1 is MNHEY and CDR2 is SVGEGT. V was clipped by 0 bases and J by 1 base; unmatched bases: 15. The CDR3 sequence is CASSYSTGTLRSFSGNTIYF. DNA of the CDR3: TGTGCCAGCAGTTACTCGACAGGGACTTTAAGGAGCTTTTCTGGAAACACCATATATTTT.

The chain joins TRBV9 to TRBJ1-5; TRBD1 aligns across 8 bases. Germline V gene lookup returns CDR1 SGDLS and CDR2 YYNGEE. The ends lost 3 bases at V and 6 bases at J; junction bases unmatched: 8. This CDR3 is built from 15 residues. This CDR3 reads CASSAGTGGSQPQHF. CDR3 in DNA: TGTGCCAGCAGCGCAGGAACAGGGGGTAGTCAGCCCCAGCATTTT.

In nucleotides, the CDR3 is TGTGCCACCTCGGGACAGATTACAATGAGCAGTCAGTTCTTC. Translation: CATSGQITMSSQFF. The J gene is TRBJ2-1, the V gene TRBV19, with TRBD1 matching 7 bases. This CDR3 contains 14 residues. V shed 10 bases and J 13 bases; nucleotides not matched to a gene: 19. Germline lookup yields CDR1 LNHDA and CDR2 SQIVND (reference sequence).

This clone showed up just once. V gene TRBV7-2 combines with J gene TRBJ2-3; 7 bases are a match to TRBD2. This CDR3 has 15 residues. With 5 bases clipped from V and 2 bases from J, the junction kept 7 bases outside the gene matches. The V gene's germline CDR1 is SGHTA and CDR2 FQGNSA. CDR3 amino acids: CASSMKAGITDTQYF. CDR3 DNA: TGTGCCAGCAGCATGAAAGCGGGGATCACAGATACGCAGTATTTT.

This clone was counted ten times or more. The rearrangement uses TRBV7-9 and TRBJ1-2; TRBD1 might be the D (5 bases). Trimming removed 5 bases from V and 9 bases from J, with 28 bases in between. The CDR3 runs 17 residues. The germline V gene encodes CDR1 SEHNR and CDR2 FQNEAQ (reference sequence). CDR3 DNA: TGTGCCAGCAGCGAGCGACCTTTAGGACAAGCCCCAAGGAGCTACACCTTC. Translated: CASSERPLGQAPRSYTF.

The chain couples TRBV28 to TRBJ2-7, with D possibly matching TRBD2 (5 bases). The CDR3 has 12 amino acids. Between the trimmed V and J ends, which lost 5 bases and 4 bases, there was a span of 9 bases. Per germline, CDR1 MDHEN and CDR2 SYDVKM. The CDR3 loop reads CASSTPGYEQYF. The CDR3 DNA reads as TGTGCCAGCAGTACCCCGGGGTACGAGCAGTACTTC.

This clone was seen a few times. This chain links TRBV7-3 with TRBJ1-1; D unresolved. Germline-derived CDR1 and CDR2 are SGHTA and FQGTGA. Between the trimmed V and J ends, which lost 2 bases and 1 base, there was a span of 8 bases. The CDR3 is 14 amino acids. The CDR3: CASSLDPRNTEAFF. The CDR3, as DNA: TGTGCCAGCAGCTTAGATCCGCGGAACACTGAAGCTTTCTTT.

The genes are TRBV28 and TRBJ2-7; TRBD2 matches 13 bases. V lost 4 bases, J lost 3 bases, and 15 bases stayed unmatched. The V gene's germline CDR1 is MDHEN and CDR2 SYDVKM. The CDR3 is 19 amino acids. CDR3 amino acids: CASSSQVSRTSGSRYEQYF. CDR3 in DNA: TGTGCCAGCAGTTCGCAAGTTTCCCGGACTAGCGGGAGTCGCTACGAGCAGTACTTC.

This clone is a singleton in its sample. The rearrangement uses TRBV9 and TRBJ2-2; 11 bases are shared with TRBD2. This CDR3 has 18 residues. The V and J ends lost 0 bases and 3 bases, in that order; junction bases with no gene match: 7. Per the germline V gene, CDR1 is SGDLS and CDR2 is YYNGEE. The CDR3 nucleotides are TGTGCCAGCAGCGTAGCTCTTAGCGGGGGGGCCGACACCGGGGAGCTGTTTTTT. This sequence encodes CASSVALSGGADTGELFF.

The sample holds one count of this clone. The rearrangement uses TRBV24-1 and TRBJ2-1, with D possibly TRBD2 on 5 matching bases. The germline gives CDR1 KGHDR, CDR2 SFDVKD. V shed 4 bases and J shed 7 bases, with 19 bases lying between them. The CDR3 consists of 16 residues. The CDR3 nucleotides read TGTGCCACCAGTGACCCCTCCCGGGGTAGAGGGAATGAGCAGTTCTTC. It translates to CATSDPSRGRGNEQFF.

The chain combines TRBV30 with TRBJ2-5; D unresolved. CDR1 is GTSNPN, CDR2 SVGIG, per germline (reference sequence). Trimming left V 3 bases short and J 4 bases short, with 9 bases between. CDR3 size: 12 residues. The CDR3 spells CAWRPSGETQYF. The CDR3 nucleotides read TGTGCCTGGAGACCGAGTGGAGAGACCCAGTACTTC.